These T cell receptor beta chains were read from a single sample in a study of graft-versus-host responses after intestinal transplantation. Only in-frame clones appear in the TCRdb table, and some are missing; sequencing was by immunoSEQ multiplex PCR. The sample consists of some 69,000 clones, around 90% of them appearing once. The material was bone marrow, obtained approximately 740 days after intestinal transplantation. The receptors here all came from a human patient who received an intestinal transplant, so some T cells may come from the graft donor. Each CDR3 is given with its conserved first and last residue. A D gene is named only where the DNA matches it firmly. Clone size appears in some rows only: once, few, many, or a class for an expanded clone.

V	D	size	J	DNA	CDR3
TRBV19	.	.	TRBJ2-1	TGTGCCAGTAGTATAGTAACCCTTGGGGAGCAGTTCTTC	CASSIVTLGEQFF
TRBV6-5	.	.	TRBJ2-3	TGTGCCAGCAGTCCCCCCGGGGATGTAGATACGCAGTATTTT	CASSPPGDVDTQYF
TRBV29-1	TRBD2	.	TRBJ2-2	TGCAGCGTTGGAGGGTTAGCGGGGGGGCGATTCGGTCCCACCGGGGAGCTGTTTTTT	CSVGGLAGGRFGPTGELFF
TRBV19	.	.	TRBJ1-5	TGTGCCTCCTCGGTTGAGGGAGGTCAGCCCCAGCATTTT	CASSVEGGQPQHF
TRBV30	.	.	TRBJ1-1	TGTGCCTGGGATTTGGGGGCACCTAACACTGAAGCTTTCTTT	CAWDLGAPNTEAFF
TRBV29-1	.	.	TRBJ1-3	TGCAGCGGTCGAGCTAGCCCCGGGGACACCATATATTTT	CSGRASPGDTIYF
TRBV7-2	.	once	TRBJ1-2	TGTGCCAGCAGCTTAGGGACAGCATATGGCTACACCTTC	CASSLGTAYGYTF
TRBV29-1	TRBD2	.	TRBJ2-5	TGCAGCGTGAGCGGGAGGGCCCGGGAGACCCAGTACTTC	CSVSGRARETQYF
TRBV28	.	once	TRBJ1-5	TGTGCCAGCAGTTTTTTTGACAGCAATCAGCCCCAGCATTTT	CASSFFDSNQPQHF
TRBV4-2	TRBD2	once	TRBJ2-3	TGTGCCAGCAGCCACGGAAGACTAGCGGAAGCCACAGATACGCAGTATTTT	CASSHGRLAEATDTQYF
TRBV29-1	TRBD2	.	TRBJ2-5	TGCAGCGTTGTTCCGGGGGGGCTCCAAGAGACCCAGTACTTC	CSVVPGGLQETQYF
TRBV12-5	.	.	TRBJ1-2	TGTGCTAGTGGTTTACAGGACGTTGCCACCCCCACGTTC	CASGLQDVATPTF
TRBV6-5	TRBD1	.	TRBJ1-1	TGTGCCAGCAGTTATTTCACAGGGGCGACTGAAGCTTTCTTT	CASSYFTGATEAFF